This TCR beta chain stems from a study of T-cell reconstitution after alpha-beta-depleted transplantation in children. Study-wide results and caveats: When one year had passed after transplant, most T-cell counts and diversity came from newly produced T cells. From surviving recipient T cells and thymic progenitors came the high day-60 TCRbeta diversity observed in some patients. Roughly two months post-transplant, alpha-beta T cells reportedly originated from several hundred graft clones that had expanded.

Concerning this clonotype itself: What it binds is not known.

TCRbeta library construction was performed incorporating unique molecular identifiers. TCRdb called the PCR reads again in MiXCR, with one record for every CDR3 protein. The table shows about 870,000 distinct CDR3 sequences, with about 16% occurring only once. V dropped 2 bases and J dropped 0 bases, with 5 bases sitting between them. The CDR3 has 14 residues. Germline V gene lookup returns CDR1 SGDLS and CDR2 YYNGEE. The receptor comes from a male patient younger than 18 who had a stem cell transplant for acute lymphoblastic leukemia, so the T cells may come from the graft donor. The sample was PBMCs, mostly from graft donor cells, taken 360 days after TCRalphabeta/CD19-depleted stem cell transplant. The V and J genes are TRBV9 and TRBJ2-2, with no clear D. The CDR3 sequence is CASSVTSNTGELFF. The CDR3 nucleotides are TGTGCCAGCAGCGTTACCTCGAACACCGGGGAGCTGTTTTTT.